Included here is one T cell receptor (beta chain) sequence, with context. Its antigen is as yet unknown. The data were obtained in a study of cytomegalovirus exposure and HLA in healthy donors. Study-level findings and limits: Associated with cytomegalovirus, according to the listing, were some 150 TCR beta chains.

Using immunoSEQ multiplex PCR, the repertoire was profiled, and TCRdb retains in-frame clones only, with some absent. The table lists about 160,000 clones, 75% to 90% of them singletons. The CDR3 is made up of 15 amino acids. CDR1 and CDR2 from the germline V gene are SGHRS and YFSETQ. V gave up 0 bases and J gave up 6 bases, with 13 bases separating them. This clonotype was obtained from a woman aged 18-29 years in good health and CMV-seronegative. Material for sequencing was PBMCs. The rearrangement links TRBV5-1 to TRBJ1-5, with D possibly TRBD1 on 5 matching bases. The CDR3 region is CASSLDGDGGQPQHF. The CDR3 coding sequence is TGCGCCAGCAGCTTGGACGGGGACGGGGGTCAGCCCCAGCATTTT. Complete variable domain (other parts from reference TRBV5-1 and TRBJ1-5): KAGVTQTPRYLIKTRGQQVTLSCSPISGHRSVSWYQQTPGQGLQFLFEYFSETQRNKGNFPGRFSGRQFSNSRSEMNVSTLELGDSALYLCASSLDGDGGQPQHFGDGTRLSIL.